These 30 T cell receptor beta chains originate from one sample sequenced in a study of regulatory T cells in long-lasting Graves disease. Researchers made TCR beta libraries by using iRepertoire HTBI primers and running Arm-PCR on CDR3 regions. TCRdb called the multiplex PCR reads again in MiXCR, with one record for every CDR3 protein. Of roughly 420,000 distinct CDR3 sequences in the sample, less than 15% were seen once. As for time point: newly diagnosed GD, antithyroid drugs for less than 3 months. Following extraction of RNA from PBMCs, that RNA was used to make the TCR library. This sample also belongs to another study, concerning T cells in Graves' hyperthyroidism and ophthalmopathy.

Sequenced material: peripheral blood mononuclear cells (PBMCs), taken at new diagnosis, from a patient treated with antithyroid drugs. These receptors all stem from a woman between 45 and 65 years old with Graves disease.

This clonotype was detected only a few times. The chain links TRBV6-4 to TRBJ2-2; 12 bases align to TRBD2. Trimming removed 5 bases from V and 5 bases from J; junction bases left unmatched: 6. The germline V gene encodes CDR1 MRHNA and CDR2 SNTAGT. CDR3 length: 16 residues. The CDR3 reads CASSRLAGEDTGELFF. CDR3 coding DNA: TGTGCCAGCAGTCGACTAGCGGGAGAGGATACCGGGGAGCTGTTTTTT.

This clonotype was counted many times. The CDR3 DNA sequence: TGCAGTGCTAGAAAGCAACAGGGCCATGAGCAGTTCTTC. Protein sequence: CSARKQQGHEQFF. V is TRBV20-1 and J is TRBJ2-1, with a tentative D call TRBD1 (6 bases). Trimming removed 2 bases at V and 8 bases at J, with 13 bases between. Per germline, CDR1 DFQATT and CDR2 SNEGSKA (reference sequence). CDR3 length equals 13 residues.

The chain is built from TRBV7-9 and TRBJ2-2; no clear D. V shed 4 bases and J shed 5 bases, with 8 bases lying between them. The CDR3 contains 13 residues. CDR1 SEHNR and CDR2 FQNEAQ come from the germline V gene (reference sequence). The CDR3 DNA reads TGTGCCAGCAGCTCCATCCCGACCGGGGAGCTGTTTTTT. Its translation: CASSSIPTGELFF.

This clonotype was counted many times. This rearrangement joins TRBV29-1 to TRBJ1-4; D gene uncertain. Germline assignment: CDR1 SQVTM and CDR2 ANQGSEA. This CDR3 region has 13 residues. Trimming shortened V by 7 bases and J by 0 bases, and 9 bases separated the two germline ends. CDR3 sequence (DNA): TGCAGCGCCACCATTGCAACTAATGAAAAACTGTTTTTT. Its translation: CSATIATNEKLFF.

This clonotype was recorded many times. At one boundary the junction diverges from the germline segment, which might be a read error. V gene TRBV13 combines with J gene TRBJ2-4, with D perhaps assigned TRBD1 or TRBD2 (6 bases each). The CDR3 consists of 17 residues. CDR1 is PRHDT, CDR2 FYEKMQ, per germline (reference sequence). The CDR3 region has the DNA TGTGCCAGCAGCCCGGGGGTCAAACGAGTCGGACAGAGGCCAGCGGACTTC. It translates to CASSPGVKRVGQRPADF.

Many counts were recorded for this clonotype. The V gene is TRBV28, the J gene TRBJ2-5; D gene unclear. There are 13 residues in the CDR3. The germline V gene has CDR1 MDHEN and CDR2 SYDVKM. V shed 3 bases and J shed 6 bases, with 11 bases lying between them. The CDR3 spells CASSFVPSKTQYF. As DNA, the CDR3 is TGTGCCAGCAGTTTTGTCCCTTCGAAGACCCAGTACTTC.

The rearrangement joins TRBV30 to TRBJ1-2; D not resolved. CDR1 GTSNPN and CDR2 SVGIG come from the germline V gene (reference sequence). This CDR3 comprises 11 residues. V gave up 3 bases and J gave up 4 bases, with 6 bases separating them. In DNA, the CDR3 is TGTGCCTGGAGAGATATCTATGGCTACACCTTC. Protein sequence: CAWRDIYGYTF.

This clonotype was seen many times. V gene TRBV19 combines with J gene TRBJ1-5; no clear D. Between the trimmed V and J ends, which lost 1 base and 2 bases, there was a span of 9 bases. The V gene's germline CDR1 is LNHDA and CDR2 SQIVND (reference sequence). The CDR3 is 15 amino acids. The CDR3 sequence: CASSIGGYRNQPQHF. CDR3 sequence (DNA): TGTGCCAGTAGTATAGGGGGATATCGCAATCAGCCCCAGCATTTT.

In this sample, this clonotype turned up many times. The chain recombines TRBV11-1 with TRBJ2-1; TRBD2 aligns across 7 bases. Losses at the gene ends were 8 bases for V and 0 bases for J; bases not matched to a gene: 7. This CDR3 contains 15 residues. Looked up from germline, CDR1 is SGHAT and CDR2 is FQDESV (reference sequence). CDR3 DNA: TGTGCCAGCTCTTGGGGGGGAAACTCCTACAATGAGCAGTTCTTC. Translating gives CASSWGGNSYNEQFF.

This clonotype occurred many times. The V gene is TRBV3-1, the J gene TRBJ1-6, with 7 bases matching TRBD1. V lost 3 bases, J lost 6 bases, and 5 bases stayed unmatched. The germline CDR1 and CDR2 sequences are LGHDT and YNNKEL (reference sequence). CDR3 length equals 15 residues. The CDR3: CASSHRDSFNSPLHF. DNA for the CDR3: TGTGCCAGCAGCCATCGGGACAGCTTTAATTCACCCCTCCACTTT.

This clonotype has ten or more counts. V and J are TRBV7-9 and TRBJ2-3; D is tentatively TRBD1 or TRBD2 (6 bases each). The CDR3 has 15 amino acids. The germline CDR1 and CDR2 sequences are SEHNR and FQNEAQ (reference sequence). Trimming cost V 3 bases and J 5 bases, with 15 bases left between them. Here the CDR3 DNA reads TGTGCCAGCAGCTTTGGGCAGGGGCGGGGAGATACGCAGTATTTT. Translating gives CASSFGQGRGDTQYF.

This clonotype has ten or more counts. The genes are TRBV27 and TRBJ1-2, with 7 bases identical to TRBD1. V lost 2 bases to trimming and J lost 3 bases; unmatched junction nucleotides: 6. The germline V gene has CDR1 MNHEY and CDR2 SMNVEV (reference sequence). The CDR3 is 15 residues long. CDR3 sequence: CASSLTADRHYGYTF. CDR3 sequence (DNA): TGTGCCAGCAGTTTAACCGCGGACAGGCACTATGGCTACACCTTC.

This clonotype was seen ten or more times. The CDR3 region has the DNA TGTGCCAGCAGTCCGGGACTAGCGGGAGGTTTCTTC. Translation gives CASSPGLAGGFF. The chain links TRBV7-9 to TRBJ2-1, with TRBD2 matching 15 bases. Germline lookup yields CDR1 SEHNR and CDR2 FQNEAQ (reference sequence). The CDR3 consists of 12 residues. V shed 6 bases and J 16 bases; nucleotides not matched to a gene: 4.

This clonotype was detected many times. The J gene is TRBJ1-5, the V gene TRBV12-3 or TRBV12-4, with D uncertain. CDR3 size: 13 residues. Trimming removed 3 bases from V and 7 bases from J, with 10 bases in between. CDR3 nucleotides: TGTGCCAGCAGTTTCAGTGAGCCCCAGCCCCAGCATTTT. Its translation is CASSFSEPQPQHF.

The V gene is TRBV19, the J gene TRBJ2-7, with D possibly TRBD2 on 6 matching bases. The germline V gene encodes CDR1 LNHDA and CDR2 SQIVND (reference sequence). Trimming removed 5 bases from V and 3 bases from J, with 20 bases in between. The CDR3 runs to 16 residues. The CDR3 sequence is CASSAGMGGLDYEQYF. The CDR3, as DNA: TGTGCCAGTAGTGCCGGTATGGGGGGTCTAGACTACGAGCAGTACTTC.

This clonotype was detected only a few times. This chain joins TRBV20-1 and TRBJ1-1, with D unresolved. V lost 1 base and J lost 4, with 10 bases in between. CDR1 and CDR2 (germline): DFQATT, SNEGSKA (reference sequence). The CDR3 is 13 residues long. The CDR3 DNA reads TGCAGTGCTAGAGTTTTACAAGGCACTGAAGCTTTCTTT. Translating gives CSARVLQGTEAFF.

There are many counts of this clonotype. J is TRBJ2-1 and V is TRBV11-2; 15 bases are a match to TRBD2. Germline-derived CDR1 and CDR2 are SGHAT and FQNNGV. Trimming at V came to 9 bases and at J to 1 base, leaving 1 base not matched to a gene. The CDR3 is 15 residues long. The CDR3 is CASGLAGGSYNEQFF. The CDR3 nucleotides are TGTGCCAGTGGACTAGCGGGAGGGTCCTACAATGAGCAGTTCTTC.

This clonotype was detected ten times or more. The rearrangement joins TRBV7-9 to TRBJ2-3; 9 positions match TRBD1. Germline lookup yields CDR1 SEHNR and CDR2 FQNEAQ (reference sequence). V shed 5 bases and J 4 bases; nucleotides not matched to a gene: 4. The CDR3 runs 14 residues. The CDR3 is CASSPRDRADTQYF. The CDR3 DNA is TGTGCCAGCAGCCCCCGGGACAGGGCAGATACGCAGTATTTT.

This clonotype has a count of ten or more. This chain joins TRBV28 and TRBJ1-2; D uncertain. Trimming left V 0 bases short and J 8 bases short, with 7 bases between. The CDR3 has 12 residues. Looked up from germline, CDR1 is MDHEN and CDR2 is SYDVKM. CDR3 residues: CASSLWPGGYTF. In DNA, the CDR3 is TGTGCCAGCAGTTTATGGCCAGGCGGCTACACCTTC.

This clonotype was seen many times. The chain joins TRBV28 to TRBJ2-3, with D perhaps TRBD1 (5 bases). The CDR3 length is 15 residues. Germline loops: CDR1 MDHEN, CDR2 SYDVKM. Trimming took 5 bases from V and 2 from J, leaving 14 bases between them. This CDR3 reads CASSTSTALTDTQYF. In nucleotides, the CDR3 is TGTGCCAGCAGTACCTCGACAGCTCTCACAGATACGCAGTATTTT.

This clonotype was observed a few times. The chain joins TRBV4-1 to TRBJ2-1; D is possibly TRBD1 (6 bases). Germline V gives CDR1 MGHRA, CDR2 YSYEKL. The CDR3 contains 15 residues. Trimming removed 1 base at V and 5 bases at J, with 12 bases between. The CDR3 loop is CASSQVGTGNNEQFF. In DNA, the CDR3 is TGCGCCAGCAGCCAAGTTGGAACAGGGAACAATGAGCAGTTCTTC.

This clonotype was counted only a few times. The chain couples TRBV2 to TRBJ1-2; 7 bases line up with TRBD1. V lost 5 bases, J lost 7 bases, and 7 bases stayed unmatched. The CDR3 totals 13 residues. From germline, CDR1 is SNHLY and CDR2 FYNNEI. The CDR3 nucleotides read TGTGCCAGCAGTCTACAGGGGTCTTCTGGCTACACCTTC. It translates to CASSLQGSSGYTF.

V usage is TRBV25-1 and J usage is TRBJ2-3, with 10 bases matching TRBD2. V lost 2 bases to trimming and J lost 4 bases; unmatched junction nucleotides: 9. The CDR3 has 17 amino acids. In germline, CDR1 is MGHDK, CDR2 SYGVNS. The CDR3 spells CASSEGASGSVADTQYF. As DNA, the CDR3 is TGTGCCAGCAGTGAAGGGGCTAGCGGGAGTGTTGCAGATACGCAGTATTTT.

This clonotype occurred a few times. V gene TRBV24-1 combines with J gene TRBJ1-1; D is undetermined. Trimming stripped 5 bases from V and 4 bases from J, with 7 bases between. The germline V gene has CDR1 KGHDR and CDR2 SFDVKD. This CDR3 region has 12 residues. The CDR3 nucleotides are TGTGCCACCAGTGTGGACGGCACTGAAGCTTTCTTT. Residues: CATSVDGTEAFF.

This rearrangement joins TRBV28 to TRBJ1-5; TRBD1 agrees at 10 bases. The germline V gene has CDR1 MDHEN and CDR2 SYDVKM. The ends lost 9 bases at V and 4 bases at J; junction bases unmatched: 3. There are 13 residues in the CDR3. The CDR3 is CARGQGGNQPQHF. CDR3 sequence (DNA): TGTGCCAGAGGACAGGGGGGGAATCAGCCCCAGCATTTT.

This clonotype was detected only a few times. The chain employs TRBV7-9 and TRBJ2-1, with TRBD2 identical over 8 bases. The CDR3 spans 16 residues. Trimming at V came to 5 bases and at J to 4 bases, leaving 10 bases not matched to a gene. Germline V gene lookup returns CDR1 SEHNR and CDR2 FQNEAQ (reference sequence). The CDR3 DNA is TGTGCCAGCAGCGTACGGGGGGGAAGGGGATACAATGAGCAGTTCTTC. Translation: CASSVRGGRGYNEQFF.

This clonotype appeared many times. The chain combines TRBV2 with TRBJ2-5, with D uncertain. This CDR3 has 12 residues. Trimming left V 4 bases short and J 6 bases short, with 9 bases between. Germline V gene data show CDR1 as SNHLY and CDR2 as FYNNEI. Here the CDR3 DNA reads TGTGCCAGCAGTGGGATTGGTCAGACCCAGTACTTC. Translation: CASSGIGQTQYF.

A note on this clonotype: With a much larger clone just one base away, this may be a read error. This chain uses TRBV28 with TRBJ2-7, with 7 bases lining up with TRBD1. Germline-derived CDR1 and CDR2 are MDHEN and SYDVKM. The CDR3 spans 14 residues. CDR3 DNA: TGTGCCAGCAGTTTTAGGGGGCGCCCCTACGGGCAGTACTTC. Translating it yields CASSFRGRPYGQYF.

The chain recombines TRBV5-1 with TRBJ2-7, with 9 bases matching TRBD2. This CDR3 is 17 amino acids long. CDR1 is SGHRS, CDR2 YFSETQ, per germline. Losses at the gene ends were 0 bases for V and 3 bases for J; bases not matched to a gene: 10. The CDR3 coding sequence is TGCGCCAGCAGCTTGGCCCCCCAACTAGCGGGCGTCTACGAGCAGTACTTC. As protein: CASSLAPQLAGVYEQYF. The full variable domain, completed using reference TRBV5-1 and TRBJ2-7, is KAGVTQTPRYLIKTRGQQVTLSCSPISGHRSVSWYQQTPGQGLQFLFEYFSETQRNKGNFPGRFSGRQFSNSRSEMNVSTLELGDSALYLCASSLAPQLAGVYEQYFGPGTRLTVT.

This clonotype has only a few counts. V usage is TRBV7-8 and J usage is TRBJ1-6, with D possibly TRBD1 on 5 matching bases. The CDR3 sequence is 15 residues long. The V end lost 4 bases, the J end lost 7 bases, and 14 bases lay between the germline ends. Germline V CDR1 and CDR2: SGHVS, FQNEAQ. In nucleotides, the CDR3 is TGTGCCAGCAGCTCACCGGGACGGGAGAATTCACCCCTCCACTTT. Its protein is CASSSPGRENSPLHF.